This passage covers 8 T cell receptor beta chains from one sample sequenced in a study of blood T cell repertoires in COVID-19. Profiled with immunoSEQ multiplex PCR; TCRdb holds only in-frame clones, not every one. Of 200,000 to 250,000 clones listed, approximately 86% are singletons. Sequencing was carried out using peripheral blood. These receptors were obtained from a young woman who had recovered from COVID-19.

CDR3 nucleotide sequence: TGTGCCAGCAGCGACTCAAGCGAAGGCACAGATACGCAGTATTTT. This sequence encodes CASSDSSEGTDTQYF. The rearrangement uses TRBV7-9 and TRBJ2-3, with unresolved D. V dropped 5 bases and J dropped 1 base, with 13 bases sitting between them. This CDR3 region has 15 residues. Germline V lookup: CDR1 SEHNR, CDR2 FQNEAQ (reference sequence).

CDR3 sequence reads: CASSRDRGLNEQFF. For the CDR3, the DNA is TGTGCCAGCAGCCGGGACAGGGGGCTAAATGAGCAGTTCTTC. The chain carries TRBV5-6 and TRBJ2-1; 12 positions match TRBD1. V gave up 4 bases and J gave up 7 bases; unmatched junction bases: 3. The germline V gene encodes CDR1 SGHDT and CDR2 YYEEEE. This CDR3 has 14 residues. The variable domain in full, with the rest retrieved from reference TRBV5-6 and TRBJ2-1, is DAGVTQSPTHLIKTRGQQVTLRCSPKSGHDTVSWYQQALGQGPQFIFQYYEEEERQRGNFPDRFSGHQFPNYSSELNVNALLLGDSALYLCASSRDRGLNEQFFGPGTRLTVL.

This chain links TRBV9 with TRBJ1-6; weak D call: TRBD1 (5 bases). CDR3 length equals 15 residues. Trimming cost V 0 bases and J 6 bases, with 10 bases left between them. Germline V CDR1 and CDR2: SGDLS, YYNGEE. The CDR3 nucleotides read TGTGCCAGCAGCGTAGAGGAGGGACTTAATTCACCCCTCCACTTT. It yields the protein CASSVEEGLNSPLHF. Full variable domain (outside the CDR3, taken from reference TRBV9 and TRBJ1-6): DSGVTQTPKHLITATGQRVTLRCSPRSGDLSVYWYQQSLDQGLQFLIQYYNGEERAKGNILERFSAQQFPDLHSELNLSSLELGDSALYFCASSVEEGLNSPLHFGNGTRLTVT.

This chain joins TRBV18 and TRBJ1-1; the match to TRBD1 covers 8 bases. The CDR3 has 16 amino acids. V lost 3 bases to trimming and J lost 11 bases; unmatched junction nucleotides: 17. Germline V gives CDR1 KGHSH, CDR2 LQKENI. CDR3 DNA: TGTGCCAGCTCACCCAGCATTTTTGGACAGGGATTTGGGGCTTTCTTT. Protein sequence: CASSPSIFGQGFGAFF.

This clone occurred once. The V and J genes are TRBV5-1 and TRBJ1-4, with a weak D call TRBD1 (5 bases). Germline-derived CDR1 and CDR2 are SGHRS and YFSETQ. The CDR3 sequence is 16 residues long. Trimming pared 5 bases from V and 0 bases from J, leaving 14 bases between. CDR3 in DNA: TGCGCCAGCAGGGAGGGGACTGCCCCAACTAATGAAAAACTGTTTTTT. Its translation is CASREGTAPTNEKLFF.

A single count supports this clone. The chain recombines TRBV7-9 with TRBJ1-1; perhaps TRBD1 as D (5 bases). Trimming removed 2 bases from V and 4 bases from J, with 17 bases in between. CDR1 and CDR2 from the germline V gene are SEHNR and FQNEAQ (reference sequence). The CDR3 contains 16 residues. The CDR3 DNA reads TGTGCCAGCAGCTTACATACCAGTGGGGCCGGCACTGAAGCTTTCTTT. Its translation is CASSLHTSGAGTEAFF.

This rearrangement joins TRBV5-1 to TRBJ1-6; maybe TRBD1 (5 bases). CDR3 size: 14 residues. The germline V and J ends were trimmed by 7 bases and 9 bases, with 17 bases remaining between them. CDR1 SGHRS and CDR2 YFSETQ come from the germline V gene. CDR3 sequence: CASSQGDWGSPLHF. The DNA of the CDR3 is TGCGCCAGCTCCCAAGGGGATTGGGGTTCACCCCTCCACTTT.

CDR3 DNA: TGCGCCAGCAGCTTGGGGACTAGCAAGGAGACCCAGTACTTC. It yields the protein CASSLGTSKETQYF. The chain has TRBV5-1 and TRBJ2-5, with 8 bases lining up with TRBD2. There are 14 residues in the CDR3. V gave up 0 bases and J gave up 5 bases; unmatched junction bases: 3. From germline, CDR1 is SGHRS and CDR2 YFSETQ.